The clone carrying this T cell receptor (beta chain) appeared a few times. Unique molecular identifiers were incorporated when the TCRbeta library was constructed. Via MiXCR, TCRdb re-called the PCR reads, giving one row per CDR3 protein. The sample has some 240,000 distinct CDR3 sequences, around 8.9% seen once. The source of the sample is a study of T-cell reconstitution after alpha-beta-depleted transplantation in children. Germline values: CDR1 SGHTA, CDR2 FQGNSA. There are 16 residues in the CDR3. V dropped 4 bases and J dropped 3; count of bases not matched to a gene: 8. Here the sequenced sample was PBMCs from the stem cell graft donor, taken from the stem cell graft. V gene TRBV7-2 combines with J gene TRBJ2-1, with 8 bases lining up with TRBD1. This clonotype was obtained from a human donor who donated a stem cell graft to a child with SCID. The CDR3 sequence is CASSSRTGRNYNEQFF. The CDR3 coding sequence is TGTGCCAGCAGCTCCCGGACAGGGAGAAACTACAATGAGCAGTTCTTC.